Below, 20 T cell receptor beta chains from the same sample are listed, as sequenced in a study of T-cell reconstitution after alpha-beta-depleted transplantation in children. Unique molecular identifiers were incorporated into the prepared TCRbeta library. One entry per CDR3 protein results from TCRdb running MiXCR on the PCR reads. Among approximately 1,000,000 distinct CDR3 sequences listed, 25% to 30% were seen once. The sample here was PBMCs, mostly from graft donor cells, taken 360 days after TCRalphabeta/CD19-depleted stem cell transplant. These receptors were taken from a boy under two years old who had a stem cell transplant for SCID, so the T cells may come from the graft donor.

The chain recombines TRBV10-1 with TRBJ1-4; a weak D match, TRBD1 (5 bases). The V and J ends lost 4 bases and 3 bases respectively, with 15 bases between them. The germline V gene has CDR1 WNHNN and CDR2 SYGVQD (reference sequence). The CDR3 contains 16 residues. The CDR3 sequence is CASSGYSQGPNEKLFF. The CDR3, as DNA: TGCGCCAGCAGTGGCTATTCCCAGGGTCCTAATGAAAAACTGTTTTTT.

The gene calls are TRBV9 and TRBJ1-2; no definite D call. V dropped 4 bases and J dropped 2 bases, with 15 bases sitting between them. CDR1 SGDLS and CDR2 YYNGEE come from the germline V gene. CDR3 length equals 15 residues. Here the CDR3 reads CASSPQLTGNYGYTF. The CDR3 DNA follows: TGTGCCAGCAGCCCCCAATTGACGGGGAACTATGGCTACACCTTC.

V is TRBV5-1 and J is TRBJ2-3, with 8 bases aligning to TRBD1. Losses at the gene ends were 3 bases for V and 2 bases for J; bases not matched to a gene: 5. The germline V gene encodes CDR1 SGHRS and CDR2 YFSETQ. The CDR3 covers 15 residues. CDR3 amino acids: CASSSLTGDTDTQYF. The DNA for the CDR3 is TGCGCCAGCAGCTCCCTGACAGGGGACACAGATACGCAGTATTTT. Full variable domain (remainder filled in from reference TRBV5-1 and TRBJ2-3): KAGVTQTPRYLIKTRGQQVTLSCSPISGHRSVSWYQQTPGQGLQFLFEYFSETQRNKGNFPGRFSGRQFSNSRSEMNVSTLELGDSALYLCASSSLTGDTDTQYFGPGTRLTVL.

The J gene is TRBJ2-7, the V gene TRBV20-1, with unresolved D. The germline gives CDR1 DFQATT, CDR2 SNEGSKA (reference sequence). The CDR3 length is 14 residues. V lost 6 bases and J 0 bases, leaving 15 bases between the germline ends. The CDR3 nucleotides read TGCAGTGCCCGAAAGGGCACCCACTCCTACGAGCAGTACTTC. Its protein product is CSARKGTHSYEQYF.

This clonotype was seen a handful of times. The rearrangement uses TRBV29-1 and TRBJ1-4; tentative D call: TRBD1 (5 bases). V was clipped by 5 bases and J by 7 bases, with 17 bases between them. Germline CDR1 SQVTM, CDR2 ANQGSEA. CDR3 length equals 14 residues. This CDR3 reads CSVRVAREAEKLFF. CDR3 DNA: TGCAGCGTTCGGGTGGCCAGGGAGGCTGAAAAACTGTTTTTT.

Many counts were recorded for this clonotype. This chain uses TRBV5-1 with TRBJ2-2; D possibly uses TRBD1 or TRBD2 (5 bases each). CDR1 and CDR2 from the germline V gene are SGHRS and YFSETQ. The CDR3 covers 14 residues. The V gene lost 4 bases and the J gene lost 1 base, with 8 bases spanning the gap. The CDR3 bases are TGCGCCAGCAGCAGGGACGGGAACACCGGGGAGCTGTTTTTT. Amino acids: CASSRDGNTGELFF.

This chain connects TRBV7-8 to TRBJ2-7; 7 nucleotides match TRBD2. V shed 5 bases and J 5 bases; nucleotides not matched to a gene: 9. The germline gives CDR1 SGHVS, CDR2 FQNEAQ. The CDR3 loop spans 14 amino acids. The CDR3 protein is CASSPREGPDEQYF. CDR3 nucleotide sequence: TGTGCCAGCAGCCCTAGGGAGGGGCCGGACGAGCAGTACTTC.

This clonotype was counted a few times. In DNA, the CDR3 is TGTGCCACCAGCAGAGATCCAGCGGGGGATGCAGATACGCAGTATTTT. Translated: CATSRDPAGDADTQYF. The chain employs TRBV15 and TRBJ2-3; 8 bases fit TRBD2. Germline values: CDR1 LNHNV, CDR2 YYDKDF (reference sequence). This CDR3 region has 16 residues. With V trimmed by 0 bases and J by 4 bases, 6 bases remained unmatched.

The gene calls are TRBV12-3 or TRBV12-4 and TRBJ2-1; 13 bases are shared with TRBD2. The V and J ends lost 10 bases and 4 bases, in that order; junction bases with no gene match: 4. This CDR3 has 14 amino acids. The CDR3 loop reads CATGTSGEYNEQFF. The DNA for the CDR3 is TGTGCCACTGGGACTAGCGGGGAATACAATGAGCAGTTCTTC.

The chain employs TRBV15 and TRBJ2-7; TRBD2 agrees at 7 bases. The CDR3 is 15 amino acids. The trim removed 4 bases at V and 4 bases at J, leaving 10 bases unmatched. Germline V gives CDR1 LNHNV, CDR2 YYDKDF (reference sequence). The CDR3 DNA reads TGTGCCACCAGCAAAGGAGGGCAGGGAGGGTACGAGCAGTACTTC. The encoded protein is CATSKGGQGGYEQYF.

The chain couples TRBV27 to TRBJ2-5; 7 bases map to TRBD1. V dropped 9 bases and J dropped 5; count of bases not matched to a gene: 15. The V gene's germline CDR1 is MNHEY and CDR2 SMNVEV (reference sequence). CDR3 size: 15 residues. CDR3 residues: CASKYKTGTPETQYF. In DNA form, the CDR3 reads TGTGCCAGTAAATACAAGACAGGGACCCCCGAGACCCAGTACTTC.

The gene calls are TRBV14 and TRBJ2-1; D call uncertain. The CDR3 totals 14 residues. V shed 1 base and J shed 4 bases, with 8 bases lying between them. Germline assignment: CDR1 SGHDN and CDR2 FVKESK. The CDR3 region is CASSQGLRYNEQFF. CDR3 in DNA: TGTGCCAGCAGCCAAGGGCTGAGGTACAATGAGCAGTTCTTC.

In this sample, this clonotype turned up a few times. The chain links TRBV7-9 to TRBJ1-1; no clear D gene. Germline CDR1 reads SEHNR; CDR2 reads FQNEAQ (reference sequence). The CDR3 is 14 amino acids. With 4 bases removed from V and 2 bases from J, the gap between germline ends came to 11 bases. The CDR3 protein is CASSSTSVNTEAFF. The CDR3 DNA sequence: TGTGCCAGCAGCTCAACCTCAGTTAACACTGAAGCTTTCTTT.

J is TRBJ2-2 and V is TRBV3-1, with 10 bases fitting TRBD2. CDR3 length equals 16 residues. V gave up 2 bases and J gave up 3 bases; unmatched junction bases: 3. CDR1 and CDR2 (germline): LGHDT, YNNKEL (reference sequence). CDR3: CASSQTSGTDTGELFF. CDR3 in DNA: TGTGCCAGCAGCCAAACTAGCGGGACCGACACCGGGGAGCTGTTTTTT.

This chain joins TRBV12-3 or TRBV12-4 and TRBJ2-4, with 10 nucleotides matching TRBD2. The J segment lost 6 bases and the V segment lost 0 bases, leaving 8 bases of the junction unmatched. This CDR3 comprises 17 residues. CDR3 coding DNA: TGTGCCAGCAGTTTAGCCCTCAGCGGGGGGGCCCTAAACATTCAGTACTTC. Translating it yields CASSLALSGGALNIQYF.

V usage is TRBV5-1 and J usage is TRBJ1-2; maybe TRBD1 (6 bases). The CDR3 length is 16 residues. Deletions cut 4 bases from V and 0 bases from J, with 16 bases between. The germline V gene has CDR1 SGHRS and CDR2 YFSETQ. In DNA, the CDR3 is TGCGCCAGCAGCCGGGGTACGGACAGTTCTAACTATGGCTACACCTTC. As protein: CASSRGTDSSNYGYTF.

This clonotype turned up a few times. The chain joins TRBV28 to TRBJ1-1; D unclear. Germline CDR1 and CDR2: MDHEN and SYDVKM. CDR3 length equals 14 residues. The V end lost 7 bases, the J end lost 6 bases, and 18 bases lay between the germline ends. The CDR3 DNA sequence: TGTGCCAGCACCGTAGACGGGGAAGTGGCTGAAGCTTTCTTT. This sequence encodes CASTVDGEVAEAFF. Full variable domain (remainder filled in from reference TRBV28 and TRBJ1-1): DVKVTQSSRYLVKRTGEKVFLECVQDMDHENMFWYRQDPGLGLRLIYFSYDVKMKEKGDIPEGYSVSREKKERFSLILESASTNQTSMYLCASTVDGEVAEAFFGQGTRLTVV.

Notes on this clonotype: The junction differs from germline at one of its ends, possibly a read error. This chain links TRBV20-1 with TRBJ2-3; D remains unclear. The length of the CDR3 is 15 residues. The germline gives CDR1 DFQATT, CDR2 SNEGSKA (reference sequence). The CDR3 coding sequence is TGCTGTGCTAGAGATCCTGGGTCCGGGTTGGGTACGCAGTATTTT. Its translation is CCARDPGSGLGTQYF.

The chain couples TRBV28 to TRBJ2-7; D possibly uses TRBD1 or TRBD2 (5 bases each). This CDR3 has 18 amino acids. The V gene lost 2 bases and the J gene lost 2 bases, with 22 bases spanning the gap. Germline values: CDR1 MDHEN, CDR2 SYDVKM. The CDR3 sequence: CASSLGVWGRPLAYEQYF. The CDR3, as DNA: TGTGCCAGCAGTTTAGGGGTGTGGGGACGGCCACTAGCCTACGAGCAGTACTTC.

The V and J genes are TRBV20-1 and TRBJ2-3, with TRBD1 matching 8 bases. Trimming cost V 6 bases and J 0 bases; bases outside gene matches: 14. CDR1 DFQATT and CDR2 SNEGSKA come from the germline V gene (reference sequence). This CDR3 comprises 17 residues. CDR3 coding DNA: TGCAGTGCCCTAGGGGGACAGGATGGCCGTAGCACAGATACGCAGTATTTT. Translation gives CSALGGQDGRSTDTQYF.